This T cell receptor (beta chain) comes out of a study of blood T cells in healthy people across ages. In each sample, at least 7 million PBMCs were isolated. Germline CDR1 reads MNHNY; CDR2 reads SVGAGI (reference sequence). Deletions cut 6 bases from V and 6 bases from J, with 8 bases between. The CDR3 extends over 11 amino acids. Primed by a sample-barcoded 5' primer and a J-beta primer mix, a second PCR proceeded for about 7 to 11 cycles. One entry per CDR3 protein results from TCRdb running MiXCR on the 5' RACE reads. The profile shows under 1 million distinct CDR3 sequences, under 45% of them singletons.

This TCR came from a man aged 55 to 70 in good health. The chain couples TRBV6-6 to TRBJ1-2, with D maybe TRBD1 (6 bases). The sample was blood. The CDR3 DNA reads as TGTGCCAGCAGGACAGGAAATGGCTACACCTTC. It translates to CASRTGNGYTF.